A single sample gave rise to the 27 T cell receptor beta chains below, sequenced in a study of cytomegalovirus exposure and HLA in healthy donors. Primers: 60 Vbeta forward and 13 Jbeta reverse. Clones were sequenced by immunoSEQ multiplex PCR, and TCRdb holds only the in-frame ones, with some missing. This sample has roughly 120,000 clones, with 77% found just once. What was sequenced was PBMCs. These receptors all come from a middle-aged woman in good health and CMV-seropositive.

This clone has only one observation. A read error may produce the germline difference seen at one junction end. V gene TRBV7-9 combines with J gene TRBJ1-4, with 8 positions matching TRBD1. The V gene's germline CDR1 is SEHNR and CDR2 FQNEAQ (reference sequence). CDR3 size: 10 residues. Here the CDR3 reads CASGGQASEW. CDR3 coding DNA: TGTGCCAGCGGGGGACAGGCTAGTGAGTGG.

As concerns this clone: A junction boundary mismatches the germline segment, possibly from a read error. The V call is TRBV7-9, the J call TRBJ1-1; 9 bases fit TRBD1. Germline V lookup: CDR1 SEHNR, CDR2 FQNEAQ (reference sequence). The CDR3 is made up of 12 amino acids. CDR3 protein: CSSDRGEAEAFF. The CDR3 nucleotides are TGTTCCAGCGACAGGGGGGAAGCTGAAGCTTTCTTT.

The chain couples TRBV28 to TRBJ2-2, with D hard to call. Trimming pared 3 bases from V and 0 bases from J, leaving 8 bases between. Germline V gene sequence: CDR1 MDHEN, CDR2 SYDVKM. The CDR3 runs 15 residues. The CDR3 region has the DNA TGTGCCAGCAGTTTCAGCGTTGCGAACACCGGGGAGCTGTTTTTT. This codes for CASSFSVANTGELFF.

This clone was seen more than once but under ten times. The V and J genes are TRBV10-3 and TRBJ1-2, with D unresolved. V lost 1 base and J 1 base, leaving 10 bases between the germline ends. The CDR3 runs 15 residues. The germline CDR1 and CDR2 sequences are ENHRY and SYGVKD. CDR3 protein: CAISEWAGLNYGYTF. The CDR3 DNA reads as TGTGCCATCAGTGAGTGGGCAGGCCTTAACTATGGCTACACCTTC.

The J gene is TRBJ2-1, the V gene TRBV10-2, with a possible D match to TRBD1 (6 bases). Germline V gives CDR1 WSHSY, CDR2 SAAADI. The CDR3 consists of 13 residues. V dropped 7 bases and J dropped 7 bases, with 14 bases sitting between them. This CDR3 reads CASKGGYGNEQFF. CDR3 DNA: TGCGCCAGCAAAGGGGGATATGGGAATGAGCAGTTCTTC.

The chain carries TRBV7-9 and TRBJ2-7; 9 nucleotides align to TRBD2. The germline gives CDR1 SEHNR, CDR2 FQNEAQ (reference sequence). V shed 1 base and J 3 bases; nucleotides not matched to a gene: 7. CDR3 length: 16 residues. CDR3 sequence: CASSLVGGRAGYEQYF. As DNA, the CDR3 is TGTGCCAGCAGCTTAGTCGGCGGGAGGGCCGGCTACGAGCAGTACTTC. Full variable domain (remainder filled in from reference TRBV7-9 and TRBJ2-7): DTGVSQNPRHKITKRGQNVTFRCDPISEHNRLYWYRQTLGQGPEFLTYFQNEAQLEKSRLLSDRFSAERPKGSFSTLEIQRTEQGDSAMYLCASSLVGGRAGYEQYFGPGTRLTVT.

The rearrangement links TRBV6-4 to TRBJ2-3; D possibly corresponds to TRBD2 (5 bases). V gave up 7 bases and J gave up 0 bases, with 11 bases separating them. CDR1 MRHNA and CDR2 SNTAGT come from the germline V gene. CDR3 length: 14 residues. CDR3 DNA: TGTGCCAGCAAGTCAGAGCGGAGCACAGATACGCAGTATTTT. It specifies CASKSERSTDTQYF.

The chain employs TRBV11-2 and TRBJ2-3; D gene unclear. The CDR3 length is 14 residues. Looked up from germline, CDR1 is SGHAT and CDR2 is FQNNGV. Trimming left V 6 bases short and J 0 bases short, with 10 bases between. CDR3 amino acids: CASRRPGSTDTQYF. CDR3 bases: TGTGCCAGCAGACGGCCGGGTAGCACAGATACGCAGTATTTT.

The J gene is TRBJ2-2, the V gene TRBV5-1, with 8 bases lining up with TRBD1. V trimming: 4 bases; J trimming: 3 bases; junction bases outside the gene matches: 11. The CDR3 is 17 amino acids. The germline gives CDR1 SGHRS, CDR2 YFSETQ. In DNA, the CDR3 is TGCGCCAGCAGCCCGGACGGCAGGGGGCTGTACACCGGGGAGCTGTTTTTT. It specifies CASSPDGRGLYTGELFF.

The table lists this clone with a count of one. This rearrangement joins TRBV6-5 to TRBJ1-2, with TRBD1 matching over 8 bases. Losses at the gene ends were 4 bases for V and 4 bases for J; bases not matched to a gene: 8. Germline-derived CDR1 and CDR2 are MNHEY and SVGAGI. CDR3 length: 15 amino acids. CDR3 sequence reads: CASSFGQGLGYGYTF. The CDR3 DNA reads TGTGCCAGCAGTTTCGGACAGGGTCTGGGCTATGGCTACACCTTC.

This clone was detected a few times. This CDR3 is CASSLTGTSVNNEQFF. DNA for the CDR3: TGTGCCAGCAGCCTCACCGGGACTAGCGTTAACAATGAGCAGTTCTTC. The chain recombines TRBV11-2 with TRBJ2-1, with 10 bases aligning to TRBD2. Germline V gene sequence: CDR1 SGHAT, CDR2 FQNNGV. The CDR3 covers 16 residues. The V segment lost 5 bases and the J segment 5 bases; nucleotides outside the gene matches: 9.

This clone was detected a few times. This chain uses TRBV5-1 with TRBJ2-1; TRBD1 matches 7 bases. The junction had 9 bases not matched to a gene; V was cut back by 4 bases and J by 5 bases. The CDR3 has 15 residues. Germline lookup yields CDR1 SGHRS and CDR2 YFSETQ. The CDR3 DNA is TGCGCCAGCAGCGTCGGGACAGTGTCTAACAATGAGCAGTTCTTC. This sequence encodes CASSVGTVSNNEQFF.

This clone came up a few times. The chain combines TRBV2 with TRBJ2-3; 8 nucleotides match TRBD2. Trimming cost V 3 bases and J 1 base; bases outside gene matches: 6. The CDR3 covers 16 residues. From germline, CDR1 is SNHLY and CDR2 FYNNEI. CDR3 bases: TGTGCCAGCAGTGACATAGCGGGATTGGGCACAGATACGCAGTATTTT. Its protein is CASSDIAGLGTDTQYF.

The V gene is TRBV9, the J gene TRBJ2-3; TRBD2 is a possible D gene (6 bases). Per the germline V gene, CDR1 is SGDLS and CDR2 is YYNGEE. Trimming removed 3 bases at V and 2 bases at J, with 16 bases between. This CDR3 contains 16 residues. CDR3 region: CASSGDGSFPTDTQYF. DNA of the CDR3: TGTGCCAGCAGCGGGGACGGGAGTTTCCCCACAGATACGCAGTATTTT.

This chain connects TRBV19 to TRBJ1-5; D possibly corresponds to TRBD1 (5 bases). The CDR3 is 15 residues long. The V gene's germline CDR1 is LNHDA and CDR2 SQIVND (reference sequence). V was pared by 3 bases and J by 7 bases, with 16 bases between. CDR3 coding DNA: TGTGCCAGTAGTATCCCGGACACAGCTTTGCAGCCCCAGCATTTT. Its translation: CASSIPDTALQPQHF.

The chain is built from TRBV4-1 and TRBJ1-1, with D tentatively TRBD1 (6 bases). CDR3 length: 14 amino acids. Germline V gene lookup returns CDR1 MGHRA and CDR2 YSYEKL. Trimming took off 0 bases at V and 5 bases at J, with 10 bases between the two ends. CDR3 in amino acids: CASSQDRGWTEAFF. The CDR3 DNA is TGCGCCAGCAGCCAAGATAGGGGGTGGACTGAAGCTTTCTTT.

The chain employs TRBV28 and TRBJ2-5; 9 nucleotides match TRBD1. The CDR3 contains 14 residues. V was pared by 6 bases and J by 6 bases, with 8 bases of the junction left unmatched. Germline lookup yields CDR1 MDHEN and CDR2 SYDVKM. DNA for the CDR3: TGTGCCAGCAGCCCTACAGGGGGCGCTCAGACCCAGTACTTC. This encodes CASSPTGGAQTQYF.

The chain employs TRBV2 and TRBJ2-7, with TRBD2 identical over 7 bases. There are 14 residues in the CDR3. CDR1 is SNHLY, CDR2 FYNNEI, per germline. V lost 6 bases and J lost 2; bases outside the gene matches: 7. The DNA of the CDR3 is TGTGCCAGCAGACACCGGGACTATACCTACGAGCAGTACTTC. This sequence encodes CASRHRDYTYEQYF.

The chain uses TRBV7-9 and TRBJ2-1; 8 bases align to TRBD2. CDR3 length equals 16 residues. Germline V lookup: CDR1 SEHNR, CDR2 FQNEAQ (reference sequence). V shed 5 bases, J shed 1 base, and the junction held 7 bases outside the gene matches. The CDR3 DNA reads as TGTGCCAGCAGCGGGAAGGGCGGGGGGTCCTACAATGAGCAGTTCTTC. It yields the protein CASSGKGGGSYNEQFF.

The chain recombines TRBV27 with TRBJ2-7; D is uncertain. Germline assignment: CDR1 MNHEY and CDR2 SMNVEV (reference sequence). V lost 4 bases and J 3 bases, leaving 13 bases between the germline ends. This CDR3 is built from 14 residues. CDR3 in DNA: TGTGCCAGCAGTTCATACCCCCAGATCTACGAGCAGTACTTC. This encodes CASSSYPQIYEQYF.

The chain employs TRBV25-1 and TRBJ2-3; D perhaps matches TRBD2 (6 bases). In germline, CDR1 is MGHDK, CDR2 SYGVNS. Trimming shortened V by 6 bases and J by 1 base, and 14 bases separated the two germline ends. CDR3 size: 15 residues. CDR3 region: CASRGEVRGTDTQYF. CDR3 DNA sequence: TGTGCCAGCAGGGGGGAGGTCAGGGGCACAGATACGCAGTATTTT.

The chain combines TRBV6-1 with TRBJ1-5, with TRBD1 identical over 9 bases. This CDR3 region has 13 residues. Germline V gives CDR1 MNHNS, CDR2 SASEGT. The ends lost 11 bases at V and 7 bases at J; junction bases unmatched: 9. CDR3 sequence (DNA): TGTGCCGGAGGGACAGGGTCCCGGCAGCCCCAGCATTTT. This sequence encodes CAGGTGSRQPQHF.

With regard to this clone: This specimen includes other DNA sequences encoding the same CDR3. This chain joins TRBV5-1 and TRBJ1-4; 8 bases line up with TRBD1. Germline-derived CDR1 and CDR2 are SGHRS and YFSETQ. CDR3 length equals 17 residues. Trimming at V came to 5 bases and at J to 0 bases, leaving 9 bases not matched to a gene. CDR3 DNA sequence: TGCGCCAGCAGTCCAGGACAGGGAGCAACAACTAATGAAAAACTGTTTTTT. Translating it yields CASSPGQGATTNEKLFF.

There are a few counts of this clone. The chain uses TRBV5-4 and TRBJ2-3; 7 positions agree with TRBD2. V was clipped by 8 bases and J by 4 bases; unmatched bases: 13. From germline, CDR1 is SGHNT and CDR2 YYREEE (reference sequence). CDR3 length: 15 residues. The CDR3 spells CASSGGRARSDTQYF. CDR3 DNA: TGTGCCAGTAGTGGGGGGAGGGCCCGTTCAGATACGCAGTATTTT.

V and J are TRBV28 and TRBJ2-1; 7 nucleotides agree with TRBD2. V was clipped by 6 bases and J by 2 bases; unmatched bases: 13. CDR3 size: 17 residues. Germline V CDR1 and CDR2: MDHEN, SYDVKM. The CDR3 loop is CASSPGGWTKPYNEQFF. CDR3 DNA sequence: TGTGCCAGCAGCCCCGGGGGGTGGACTAAACCCTACAATGAGCAGTTCTTC.

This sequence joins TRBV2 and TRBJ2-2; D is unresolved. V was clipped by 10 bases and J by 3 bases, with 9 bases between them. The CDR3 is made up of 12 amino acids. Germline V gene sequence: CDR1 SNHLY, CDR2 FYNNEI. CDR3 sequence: CATTRDTGELFF. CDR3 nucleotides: TGTGCCACCACTCGGGACACCGGGGAGCTGTTTTTT.

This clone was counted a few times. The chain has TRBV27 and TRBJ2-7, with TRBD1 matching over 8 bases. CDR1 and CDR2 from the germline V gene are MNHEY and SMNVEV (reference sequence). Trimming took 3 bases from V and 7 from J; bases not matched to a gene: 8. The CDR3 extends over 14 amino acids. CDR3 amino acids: CASSFRTGKREQYF. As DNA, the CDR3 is TGTGCCAGCAGTTTTAGGACAGGGAAAAGGGAGCAGTACTTC.